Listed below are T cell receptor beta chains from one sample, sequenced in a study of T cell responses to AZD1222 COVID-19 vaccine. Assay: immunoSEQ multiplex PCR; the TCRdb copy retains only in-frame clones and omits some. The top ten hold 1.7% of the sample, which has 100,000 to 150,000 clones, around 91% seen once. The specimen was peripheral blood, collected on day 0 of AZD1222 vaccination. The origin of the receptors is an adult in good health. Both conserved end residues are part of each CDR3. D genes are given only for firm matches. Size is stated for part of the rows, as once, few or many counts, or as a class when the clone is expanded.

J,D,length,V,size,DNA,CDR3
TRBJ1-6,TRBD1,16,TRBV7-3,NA,TGTGCCAGCAGCGCAAGGGGGCCCCCTAATAATTCACCCCTCCACTTT,CASSARGPPNNSPLHF
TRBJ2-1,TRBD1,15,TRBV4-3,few,TGCGCCAGCAGCCAAGCCGTACAGGGGACCAATGAGCAGTTCTTC,CASSQAVQGTNEQFF
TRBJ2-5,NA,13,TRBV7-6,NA,TGTGCCACCAGTAGGGCACTGGGGGAGACCCAGTACTTC,CATSRALGETQYF
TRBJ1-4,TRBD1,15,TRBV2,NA,TGTGCCAGCAGTGAAAGACAGGGTCTAAATGAAAAACTGTTTTTT,CASSERQGLNEKLFF
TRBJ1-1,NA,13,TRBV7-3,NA,TGTGCCAGCAGCTCAGGGTTAGACACTGAAGCTTTCTTT,CASSSGLDTEAFF
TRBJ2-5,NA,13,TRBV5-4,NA,TGTGCCAGCAGCTTCCTCCCCCCAGAGACCCAGTACTTC,CASSFLPPETQYF
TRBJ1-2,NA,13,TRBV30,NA,TGTGCCTGGAGGGGGACGGGGGTCTATGGCTACACCTTC,CAWRGTGVYGYTF
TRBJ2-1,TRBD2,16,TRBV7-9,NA,TGTGCCAGCAGCTTAAAAGCGGGACTGGGCTACAATGAGCAGTTCTTC,CASSLKAGLGYNEQFF
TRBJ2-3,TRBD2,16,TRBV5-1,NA,TGCGCCACCTCGGGACTAGCGGGGGGGCCCGCAGATACGCAGTATTTT,CATSGLAGGPADTQYF
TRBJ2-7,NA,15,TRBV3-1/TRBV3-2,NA,TGTGCCAGCAGCCAAGGAGTCAGCGTCTCCTACGAGCAGTACTTC,CASSQGVSVSYEQYF
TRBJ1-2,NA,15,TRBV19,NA,TGTGCCAGTAGTAGGAAGATGACACTCAACTATGGCTACACCTTC,CASSRKMTLNYGYTF
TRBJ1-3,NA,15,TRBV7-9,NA,TGTGCCAGCAGCTTATGGTCATCGTATGGAAACACCATATATTTT,CASSLWSSYGNTIYF
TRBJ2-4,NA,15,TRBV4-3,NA,TGCGCCAGCAGCCAGGGAGACATGGCCAAAAACATTCAGTACTTC,CASSQGDMAKNIQYF
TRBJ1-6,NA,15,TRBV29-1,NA,TGCAGCGTACGAGGGGGGGACTCTATTAATTCACCCCTCCACTTT,CSVRGGDSINSPLHF
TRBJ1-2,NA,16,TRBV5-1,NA,TGCGCCAGCAGCCCTCCTAGGGTCAGGAGGAACTATGGCTACACCTTC,CASSPPRVRRNYGYTF
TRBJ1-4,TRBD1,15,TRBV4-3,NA,TGCGCCAGCAGCCAAACAGGGGCCGTTAATGAAAAACTGTTTTTT,CASSQTGAVNEKLFF